This T cell receptor beta chain was identified in a study of radiation and T cells in renal cell carcinoma. Overall study findings and caveats: Compared with controls, irradiated tumors had more, larger dominant CDR3 motifs. In nephrectomy-only tumors, top 100 clonotypes averaged approximately 40%, versus around 54% irradiated.

As concerns this clone: Its antigen is not known.

Noted treatment: treatment-naive control, cytoreductive nephrectomy. The tumor was a clear cell renal cell carcinoma. Control tumor donors were several females and 10 to 12 males, median age about 60 years. V shed 3 bases and J shed 8 bases, with 19 bases lying between them. The germline CDR1 and CDR2 sequences are SNHLY and FYNNEI. The length of the CDR3 is 15 residues. This table comes from immunoSEQ multiplex PCR, and its TCRdb copy is limited to in-frame clones, with some not included. The table lists about 16,000 clones, approximately 58% of them singletons. Sequencing was performed on tumor tissue, taken from a patient whose treatment was nephrectomy without radiotherapy. The chain combines TRBV2 with TRBJ1-2; D is unresolved. The origin of this receptor is a man in his forties with renal cell carcinoma. CDR3 DNA sequence: TGTGCCAGCAGTGATCGGACCTCCGGTTGGGGAGGCTACACCTTC. Its translation is CASSDRTSGWGGYTF.